This T cell receptor (beta chain) was sequenced for a study of cytomegalovirus exposure and HLA in healthy donors. Researchers ran the PCR with 60 Vbeta and 13 Jbeta primers. TCRdb's copy holds only in-frame clones and misses some; the assay was immunoSEQ multiplex PCR. The sample records about 88,000 clones, around 90% being singletons. Study-level results: Segments of the TCR beta V type were, in most cases, productive about 90% or about 30% of the time in an earlier analysis. The authors excluded some V segments, including TRBV6-2 and TRBV6-3, as indistinguishable. For most TCR sequences rarity was the rule, although some public TCRs occurred in many donors.

Of note for this clone: The antigen is undetermined.

The germline CDR1 and CDR2 sequences are SGHTA and FQGNSA. Between the trimmed V and J ends, which lost 5 bases and 1 base, there was a span of 13 bases. The CDR3 is 15 residues long. Sequencing was done on a sample of PBMCs. The V call is TRBV7-2, the J call TRBJ2-3; D is possibly TRBD2 (7 bases). The origin of this receptor is a man between 18 and 35 years old in good health and CMV-seronegative. The CDR3 DNA is TGTGCCAGCAGCCCTCGAGGGGGGGGCACAGATACGCAGTATTTT. Protein sequence: CASSPRGGGTDTQYF. Complete variable domain (other parts from reference TRBV7-2 and TRBJ2-3): GAGVSQSPSNKVTEKGKDVELRCDPISGHTALYWYRQSLGQGLEFLIYFQGNSAPDKSGLPSDRFSAERTGGSVSTLTIQRTQQEDSAVYLCASSPRGGGTDTQYFGPGTRLTVL.